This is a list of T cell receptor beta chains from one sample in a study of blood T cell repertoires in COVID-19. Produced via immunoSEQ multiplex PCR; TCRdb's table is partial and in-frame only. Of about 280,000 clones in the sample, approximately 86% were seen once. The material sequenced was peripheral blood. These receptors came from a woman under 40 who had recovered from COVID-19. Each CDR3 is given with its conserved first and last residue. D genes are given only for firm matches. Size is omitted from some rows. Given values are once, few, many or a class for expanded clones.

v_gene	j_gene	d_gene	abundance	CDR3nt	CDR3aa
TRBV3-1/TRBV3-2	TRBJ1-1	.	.	TGTGCCAGCAGGAACAAGAACACTGAAGCTTTCTTT	CASRNKNTEAFF
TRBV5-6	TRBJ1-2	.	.	TGTGCCAGCAGCTTGAGATGGGGCGGGATGGATGGCTACACCTTC	CASSLRWGGMDGYTF
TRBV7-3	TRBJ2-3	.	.	TGTGCCAGCAGCTTAGTAGGTTCAACAGCAGATACGCAGTATTTT	CASSLVGSTADTQYF
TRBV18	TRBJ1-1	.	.	TGTGCCAGCTCACCGGAGATGCGGAGCACTGAAGCTTTCTTT	CASSPEMRSTEAFF
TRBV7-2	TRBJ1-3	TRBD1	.	TGTGCCAGCAGCACCCGGACAGGCTCTGGAAACACCATATATTTT	CASSTRTGSGNTIYF
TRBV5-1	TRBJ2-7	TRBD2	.	TGCGCCAGCAGCCCGACCGGACTAGCGGGAGGTGGAGAGCAGTACTTC	CASSPTGLAGGGEQYF
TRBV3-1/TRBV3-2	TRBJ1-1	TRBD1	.	TGTGCCAGCAGCCAAAGGACAGGGGGCGCGGGTACTGAAGCTTTCTTT	CASSQRTGGAGTEAFF
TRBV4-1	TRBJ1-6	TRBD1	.	TGCGCCAGCAGCCAAGTGCAGGGGGCGCAGTCACCCCTCCACTTT	CASSQVQGAQSPLHF
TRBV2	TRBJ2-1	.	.	TGTGCCAGCTCGGAGGCCCGTTACAATGAGCAGTTCTTC	CASSEARYNEQFF
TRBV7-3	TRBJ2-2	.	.	TGTGCCAGCAGCTTACCCCTCAACACCAGGGACACCGGGGAGCTGTTTTTT	CASSLPLNTRDTGELFF
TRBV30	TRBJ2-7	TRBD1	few	TGTGCCTGGAGTGACAGGGGCGAGCAGTACTTC	CAWSDRGEQYF
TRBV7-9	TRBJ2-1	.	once	TGTGCCAGCAGCTTTAGTAGTAGCAGTTACAATGAGCAGTTCTTC	CASSFSSSSYNEQFF
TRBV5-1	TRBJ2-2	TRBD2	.	TGCGCCAGCAGGCTAGCGGGGGACACCGGGGAGCTGTTTTTT	CASRLAGDTGELFF
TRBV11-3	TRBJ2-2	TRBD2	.	TGTGCCAGCAGCTCCCGACTAGCGGGGGGGCACGACACCGGGGAGCTGTTTTTT	CASSSRLAGGHDTGELFF
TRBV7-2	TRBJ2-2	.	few	TGTGCCAGCAGCTTACCGAGGGGGATTTCGGGCACCGGGGAGCTGTTTTTT	CASSLPRGISGTGELFF
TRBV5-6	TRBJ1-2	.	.	TGTGCCAGCAGTCGACAGGAACTTTATGGCTACACCTTC	CASSRQELYGYTF
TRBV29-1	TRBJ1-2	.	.	TGCAGCGTTGATCTCCCGGGGGGATCCGATAACTATGGCTACACCTTC	CSVDLPGGSDNYGYTF
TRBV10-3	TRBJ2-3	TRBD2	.	TGTGCCATCAGTGATACGGGACTAGCGGGGGGGCGAGATACGCAGTATTTT	CAISDTGLAGGRDTQYF
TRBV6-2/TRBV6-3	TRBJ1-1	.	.	TGTGCCAGCAGTTACTCGACGGCAGGCCTGAACACTGAAGCTTTCTTT	CASSYSTAGLNTEAFF
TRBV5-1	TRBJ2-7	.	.	TGCGCCAGCACAGATGCAGGGGCGGCCCCCGGCGAGCAGTACTTC	CASTDAGAAPGEQYF
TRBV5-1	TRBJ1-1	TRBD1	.	TGCGCCAGCAATAACAGGGGTGGCACTGAAGCTTTCTTT	CASNNRGGTEAFF
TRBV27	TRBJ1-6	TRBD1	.	TGTGCCAGCAGGGAGGGGACAGGGAACTATAATTCACCCCTCCACTTT	CASREGTGNYNSPLHF
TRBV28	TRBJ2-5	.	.	TGTGCCAGCAGTTTCGGGGTGGGGGGAGTGGAGACCCAGTACTTC	CASSFGVGGVETQYF
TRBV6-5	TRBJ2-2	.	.	TGTGCCAGCAGGGCCCCGGGGTCGAACACCGGGGAGCTGTTTTTT	CASRAPGSNTGELFF
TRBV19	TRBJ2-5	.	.	TGTGCCAGTAGTATAACTTCAAGCGGGCAAGAGACCCAGTACTTC	CASSITSSGQETQYF
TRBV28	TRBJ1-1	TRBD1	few	TGTGCCAGCAGTAAAAGTCGGGACAGGGTAGTTTGGAACACTGAAGCTTTCTTT	CASSKSRDRVVWNTEAFF
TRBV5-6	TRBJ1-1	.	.	TGTGCCAGCAGCCTCGGCACTGAAGCTTTCTTT	CASSLGTEAFF
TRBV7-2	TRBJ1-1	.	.	TGTGCCAGCAGCTTAGACTCGGGGAGGGGGGCAGCTTTCTTT	CASSLDSGRGAAFF
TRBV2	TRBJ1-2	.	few	TGTGCCAGCTCCGAGGACAGAAACTATGGCTACACCTTC	CASSEDRNYGYTF